The 3 T cell receptor beta chains reported below all come from one sample, sequenced in a study of blood T cell repertoires in COVID-19. Using immunoSEQ multiplex PCR, the repertoire was profiled, and TCRdb retains in-frame clones only, with some absent. Of hundreds of thousands of clones in the sample, just under 85% are singletons; the top ten hold over 1.5%. Sample: peripheral blood. The source is a woman at least 80 years old with acute or convalescent COVID-19.

This clone was observed a single time. The V call is TRBV27, the J call TRBJ1-5; TRBD1 agrees at 7 bases. Germline V CDR1 and CDR2: MNHEY, SMNVEV (reference sequence). With 7 bases clipped from V and 5 bases from J, the junction kept 17 bases outside the gene matches. CDR3 length: 17 amino acids. The CDR3 region has the DNA TGTGCCAGCAAACTACCATGGTTCAGGGGGGCACATCAGCCCCAGCATTTT. This gives the protein CASKLPWFRGAHQPQHF.

This chain uses TRBV7-9 with TRBJ2-7; 12 nucleotides match TRBD1. V lost 5 bases, J lost 6 bases, and 5 bases stayed unmatched. Germline CDR1 reads SEHNR; CDR2 reads FQNEAQ (reference sequence). This CDR3 spans 14 amino acids. The CDR3 loop reads CASSPGTGGREQYF. CDR3 sequence (DNA): TGTGCCAGCAGCCCCGGGACAGGGGGCCGCGAGCAGTACTTC.

This clone was observed once. This sequence joins TRBV29-1 and TRBJ2-1; 13 bases are a match to TRBD2. The trim removed 7 bases at V and 10 bases at J, leaving 13 bases unmatched. The CDR3 runs to 15 residues. Per germline, CDR1 SQVTM and CDR2 ANQGSEA. The CDR3 here is CSGVIWTSGGREQFF. The CDR3 region has the DNA TGCAGCGGAGTCATCTGGACTAGCGGGGGTAGAGAGCAGTTCTTC.